This T cell receptor (beta chain) was retrieved from a study of T cells after yellow fever vaccination. Overall study results and limits: Once the booster was given, most primary-vaccination clones reappeared, at over 95% for CD4 and roughly 91% for CD8.

Each CDR3 protein gets one entry after TCRdb re-called the 5' RACE reads with MiXCR. Found here are some 290,000 distinct CDR3 sequences, about 10% of them singletons; the top ten hold about 3%. Trimming cost V 0 bases and J 5 bases, with 10 bases left between them. Germline V gene lookup returns CDR1 SGHRS and CDR2 YFSETQ. The CDR3 loop spans 14 amino acids. This clonotype was observed many times. Its antigen is as yet unknown. The source of this sequence is a man between 18 and 29 years old who received the YFV17D yellow fever vaccine. Sequenced here: CD4+ T cells sorted from PBMCs, sampled 45 days after the yellow fever booster vaccination. The gene calls are TRBV5-1 and TRBJ2-3; possible D gene TRBD1, 6 bases. The CDR3 bases are TGCGCCAGCAGCTTGGAAGGGGGTGAAGATACGCAGTATTTT. Amino acid sequence: CASSLEGGEDTQYF.